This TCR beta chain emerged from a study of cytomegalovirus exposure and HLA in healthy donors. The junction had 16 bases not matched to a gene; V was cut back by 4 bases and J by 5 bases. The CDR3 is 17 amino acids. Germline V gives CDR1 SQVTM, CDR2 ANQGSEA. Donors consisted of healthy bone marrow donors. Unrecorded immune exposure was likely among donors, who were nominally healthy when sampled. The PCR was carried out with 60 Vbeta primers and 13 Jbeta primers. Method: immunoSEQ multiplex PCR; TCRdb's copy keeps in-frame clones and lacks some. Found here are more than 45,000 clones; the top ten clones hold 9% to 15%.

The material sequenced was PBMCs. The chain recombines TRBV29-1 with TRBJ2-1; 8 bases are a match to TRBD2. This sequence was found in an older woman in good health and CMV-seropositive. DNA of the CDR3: TGCAGCGTTGGGCCCCGCCTACGGAGGCGGGGGGACAATGAGCAGTTCTTC. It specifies CSVGPRLRRRGDNEQFF.